What follows are 9 T cell receptor beta chains derived from one specimen sequenced in a study of CD8+CD57+ T cells in acquired aplastic anemia. The study profiled TCR beta VDJ and CDR3 using genomic DNA as template. From the reads, TCRdb called clonotypes with MiXCR, one entry per CDR3 protein. Of tens of thousands of distinct CDR3 sequences detected, around three quarters appear once; the ten largest clones hold roughly 23%. Sequencing was performed on sorted CD4+, CD8+, or CD8+CD57+ T cells (not recorded which) from PBMCs. These receptors came from a human donor in good health, serving as a control.

This clonotype occurred a few times. The chain combines TRBV7-2 with TRBJ2-7; D unresolved. CDR1 is SGHTA and CDR2 is FQGNSA in the germline V gene. The length of the CDR3 is 11 residues. The ends were cut back, 6 bases at V and 0 bases at J, with 3 bases in the middle. The CDR3: CASSRSYEQYF. The CDR3 region has the DNA TGTGCCAGCAGTCGCTCCTACGAGCAGTACTTC.

This chain connects TRBV10-3 to TRBJ2-6; the D call may be TRBD1 or TRBD2 (5 bases each). The CDR3 spans 17 residues. Germline V gives CDR1 ENHRY, CDR2 SYGVKD. Trimming stripped 3 bases from V and 2 bases from J, with 14 bases between. The CDR3 protein is CAISERGVGAGANVLTF. For the CDR3, the DNA is TGTGCCATCAGTGAAAGGGGAGTGGGAGCTGGGGCCAACGTCCTGACTTTC.

This clonotype was seen once. CDR3 nucleotide sequence: TGTGCCAGCAGCTTGGAACCCGGGACAGGGGGCGCTGGGGCCAACGTCCTGACTTTC. Protein: CASSLEPGTGGAGANVLTF. This chain connects TRBV11-2 to TRBJ2-6; 12 positions agree with TRBD1. The trim removed 3 bases at V and 2 bases at J, leaving 8 bases unmatched. The CDR3 runs to 19 residues. Germline loops: CDR1 SGHAT, CDR2 FQNNGV.

The gene calls are TRBV2 and TRBJ1-2; perhaps TRBD1 as D (6 bases). The CDR3 consists of 13 residues. V lost 8 bases to trimming and J lost 2 bases, with 12 bases between them. The V gene's germline CDR1 is SNHLY and CDR2 FYNNEI. In DNA form, the CDR3 reads TGTGCCAGCGGAACAGGGCCCAACTATGGCTACACCTTC. Translating gives CASGTGPNYGYTF.

The chain recombines TRBV19 with TRBJ1-1; TRBD1 matches at 8 bases. With V trimmed by 9 bases and J by 10 bases, 4 bases remained unmatched. There are 10 residues in the CDR3. Per the germline V gene, CDR1 is LNHDA and CDR2 is SQIVND (reference sequence). The CDR3 spells CASSGGGAFF. The CDR3 bases are TGTGCCAGCTCAGGGGGCGGAGCTTTCTTT.

This clonotype was observed a single time. V usage is TRBV19 and J usage is TRBJ1-1; D remains ambiguous. V was cut by 3 bases and J by 1 base, with 12 bases left in between. The CDR3 covers 15 residues. Germline V gene data show CDR1 as LNHDA and CDR2 as SQIVND (reference sequence). CDR3 sequence: CASSITKRGNTEAFF. As DNA, the CDR3 is TGTGCCAGTAGTATTACAAAGCGGGGGAACACTGAAGCTTTCTTT.

The chain joins TRBV5-1 to TRBJ1-6; D not resolved. The germline V and J ends were trimmed by 1 base and 5 bases, with 10 bases remaining between them. The germline gives CDR1 SGHRS, CDR2 YFSETQ. CDR3 length equals 15 residues. Here the CDR3 DNA reads TGCGCCAGCAGCTTGAGGGAAGGTGATAATTCACCCCTCCACTTT. It yields the protein CASSLREGDNSPLHF.

This clonotype came up once. The chain uses TRBV29-1 and TRBJ1-2; D call uncertain. The CDR3 is made up of 13 amino acids. Trimming took off 7 bases at V and 3 bases at J, with 15 bases between the two ends. CDR1 and CDR2 (germline): SQVTM, ANQGSEA. CDR3 protein: CSAGWRRDYGYTF. As DNA, the CDR3 is TGCAGCGCCGGGTGGAGGAGGGACTATGGCTACACCTTC.

The table lists this clonotype with many counts. This chain joins TRBV11-2 and TRBJ2-4, with D possibly matching TRBD2 (5 bases). This CDR3 has 20 amino acids. Trimming shortened V by 1 base and J by 1 base, and 23 bases separated the two germline ends. Per the germline V gene, CDR1 is SGHAT and CDR2 is FQNNGV. CDR3 sequence (DNA): TGTGCCAGCAGCTTAGTCCCCCTTGGCGGGCCCCGCGGGGCCAAAAACATTCAGTACTTC. Residues: CASSLVPLGGPRGAKNIQYF.